This T cell receptor (beta chain) was profiled in a study of blood T cell repertoires in COVID-19. Method: immunoSEQ multiplex PCR; TCRdb's copy keeps in-frame clones and lacks some. The sample has hundreds of thousands of clones; around 87% are singletons. The V and J ends lost 5 bases and 1 base respectively, with 9 bases between them. From germline, CDR1 is SGHVS and CDR2 FQNEAQ. The CDR3 consists of 14 residues. Sequenced material: PBMCs or T cells enriched from blood (not recorded which). The sequence was collected from a man aged 30 to 45 who had recovered from COVID-19. The chain employs TRBV7-8 and TRBJ2-1; unclear D gene. Written as DNA, the CDR3 is TGTGCCAGCAGCCCCACTCGGTCCTACAATGAGCAGTTCTTC. Its protein product is CASSPTRSYNEQFF.